This TCR beta chain was identified during a study of CXCR3-negative and CXCR3-positive naive CD8 T cells. Study-wide findings and caveats: CXCR3-negative and CXCR3-positive naive cells shared comparable TRBV-TRBJ usage, but memory cells did not. Cryopreservation partially lowered CXCR3 expression, so most assays used fresh PBMCs.

UMI-labeled TRB cDNA libraries were prepared by 5' RACE. TCRdb reprocessed the 5' RACE reads and stores each CDR3 protein as one record, lacking DNA. The record lists about 39,000 distinct CDR3 sequences, of which the ten most abundant hold less than 9.5%. As for this clonotype: Its antigen is unknown.

The CDR3 spans 14 residues. Looked up from germline, CDR1 is GTSNPN and CDR2 is SVGIG (reference sequence). The rearrangement uses TRBV30 and TRBJ2-1; the TCRdb D gene call, TRBD1, has no DNA to confirm it. Sequences were obtained from memory CD8+ T cells from blood. The clonotype was recovered from a human donor in good health. Some clones in this sample may be carry-over from other donors' samples. CDR3: CASKVGPPGDEQFF.